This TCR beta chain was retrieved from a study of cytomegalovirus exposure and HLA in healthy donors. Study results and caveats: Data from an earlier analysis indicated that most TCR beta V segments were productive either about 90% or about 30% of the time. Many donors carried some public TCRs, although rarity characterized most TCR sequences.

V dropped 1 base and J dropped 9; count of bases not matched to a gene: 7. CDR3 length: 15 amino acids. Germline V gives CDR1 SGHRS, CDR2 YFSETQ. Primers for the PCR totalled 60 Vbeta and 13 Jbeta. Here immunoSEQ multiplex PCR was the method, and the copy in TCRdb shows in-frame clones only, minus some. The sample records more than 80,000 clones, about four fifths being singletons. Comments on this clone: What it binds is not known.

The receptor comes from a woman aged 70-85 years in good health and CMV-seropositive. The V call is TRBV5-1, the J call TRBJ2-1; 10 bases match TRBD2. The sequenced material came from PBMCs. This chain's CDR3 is CASSLFSAGGGEQFF. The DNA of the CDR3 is TGCGCCAGCAGCTTGTTCTCAGCGGGAGGGGGTGAGCAGTTCTTC.